The 20 T cell receptor beta chains reported below all come from one sample, sequenced in a study of Graves' ophthalmopathy and Graves' hyperthyroidism. Amplified TCR beta CDR3 regions were obtained using RNA transcripts as template. First-round RT-PCR relied on HTBI primers, and a second-round multiplex PCR came next. TCRdb re-called the multiplex PCR reads with MiXCR, one entry per CDR3 protein. The sample has some 350,000 distinct CDR3 sequences, about a sixth seen once. The sequencing input was peripheral blood. The source is an adult woman with stable Graves' hyperthyroidism.

The chain recombines TRBV6-1 with TRBJ2-2; the D gene is possibly TRBD2 (7 bases). V lost 6 bases and J 1 base, leaving 18 bases between the germline ends. Germline V gives CDR1 MNHNS, CDR2 SASEGT. The CDR3 spans 17 residues. The CDR3 sequence is CASRGGHDRLNTGELFF. CDR3 DNA: TGTGCCAGCAGGGGGGGGCACGACCGATTGAACACCGGGGAGCTGTTTTTT.

CDR3: CASSQADLYEQYF. As DNA, the CDR3 is TGTGCCAGCAGCCAAGCAGACTTGTACGAGCAGTACTTC. The chain couples TRBV3-1 to TRBJ2-7, with D unresolved. Per the germline V gene, CDR1 is LGHDT and CDR2 is YNNKEL (reference sequence). The CDR3 consists of 13 residues. Trimming left V 1 base short and J 4 bases short, with 8 bases between.

J is TRBJ2-2 and V is TRBV20-1; 9 bases are shared with TRBD2. The CDR3 is 16 residues long. In germline, CDR1 is DFQATT, CDR2 SNEGSKA (reference sequence). With 0 bases clipped from V and 7 bases from J, the junction kept 9 bases outside the gene matches. The DNA for the CDR3 is TGCAGTGCTAGAGATCGGGTAGCGGGAGTGGACGGGGAGCTGTTTTTT. As protein: CSARDRVAGVDGELFF.

At least ten counts were recorded for this clonotype. CDR3 loop: CSASPLSGNLLYEQYF. The CDR3 nucleotides are TGCAGTGCTAGTCCCTTAAGCGGCAACCTGCTATACGAGCAGTACTTC. The chain recombines TRBV20-1 with TRBJ2-7, with D perhaps matching TRBD2 (5 bases). Trimming pared 3 bases from V and 4 bases from J, leaving 22 bases between. Germline values: CDR1 DFQATT, CDR2 SNEGSKA (reference sequence). The length of the CDR3 is 16 residues.

This clonotype showed up many times. This chain connects TRBV11-1 to TRBJ1-2, with D possibly being TRBD1 (5 bases). V shed 7 bases and J shed 2 bases, with 20 bases lying between them. Per the germline V gene, CDR1 is SGHAT and CDR2 is FQDESV (reference sequence). CDR3 size: 16 residues. In DNA, the CDR3 is TGTGCCAGCAATAAGAGAGGGGCCCGCGTGAACTATGGCTACACCTTC. Amino acid sequence: CASNKRGARVNYGYTF.

This clonotype has a count of ten or more. This chain uses TRBV7-9 with TRBJ2-7, with TRBD2 as a possible D gene (5 bases). CDR3 length equals 15 residues. Trimming left V 0 bases short and J 2 bases short, with 11 bases between. The germline gives CDR1 SEHNR, CDR2 FQNEAQ (reference sequence). The CDR3 nucleotides are TGTGCCAGCAGCTTAGCCCGGGGTAGCGCCTACGAGCAGTACTTC. This gives the protein CASSLARGSAYEQYF.

The table lists this clonotype with a few counts. The chain is built from TRBV7-2 and TRBJ2-4; D remains ambiguous. V shed 3 bases and J shed 0 bases, with 6 bases lying between them. CDR3 length: 14 residues. Germline V gives CDR1 SGHTA, CDR2 FQGNSA. CDR3 protein: CASSFDPAKNIQYF. CDR3 in DNA: TGTGCCAGCAGCTTCGATCCAGCCAAAAACATTCAGTACTTC.

This clonotype has ten or more counts. The chain is built from TRBV27 and TRBJ1-5; unclear D gene. This CDR3 has 15 amino acids. Germline CDR1 is MNHEY and CDR2 is SMNVEV (reference sequence). The germline V and J ends were trimmed by 2 bases and 0 bases, with 8 bases remaining between them. The CDR3, as DNA: TGTGCCAGCAGTTTAGACAAGCATAGCAATCAGCCCCAGCATTTT. Its protein product is CASSLDKHSNQPQHF.

CDR3 coding DNA: TGTGCCAGCAGATCGACAGGGGTCGGAAATCAGCCCCAGCATTTT. Its translation is CASRSTGVGNQPQHF. This chain joins TRBV12-3 or TRBV12-4 and TRBJ1-5; 8 nucleotides align to TRBD1. Trimming removed 6 bases from V and 4 bases from J; junction bases left unmatched: 8. CDR3 length: 15 residues.

This clonotype has a count of ten or more. The rearrangement uses TRBV29-1 and TRBJ2-7, with D possibly matching TRBD2 (5 bases). This CDR3 spans 12 amino acids. Trimming left V 6 bases short and J 6 bases short, with 15 bases between. Germline CDR1 is SQVTM and CDR2 is ANQGSEA. The CDR3 loop reads CSVGAGKGEQYF. Here the CDR3 DNA reads TGCAGCGTCGGCGCGGGCAAGGGCGAGCAGTACTTC.

This clonotype has just one count. CDR3 residues: CASSIAVAANYGYTF. CDR3 DNA: TGTGCCAGCTCCATCGCCGTGGCAGCTAACTATGGCTACACCTTC. V is TRBV6-1 and J is TRBJ1-2; no reliable D call. CDR3 length: 15 residues. From germline, CDR1 is MNHNS and CDR2 SASEGT. Trimming left V 8 bases short and J 0 bases short, with 16 bases between.

This clonotype was detected many times. This chain uses TRBV28 with TRBJ1-2, with a tentative D call TRBD1 (5 bases). Germline V gene lookup returns CDR1 MDHEN and CDR2 SYDVKM. The CDR3 is made up of 14 amino acids. The V and J ends lost 2 bases and 8 bases respectively, with 15 bases between them. The CDR3 reads CASSLQGGPAGYTF. The CDR3 bases are TGTGCCAGCAGTTTACAGGGCGGACCGGCCGGCTACACCTTC.

This clonotype occurred many times. The J gene is TRBJ2-5, the V gene TRBV28; tentatively, D is TRBD1 (6 bases). Germline-derived CDR1 and CDR2 are MDHEN and SYDVKM. The V and J ends lost 6 bases and 0 bases respectively, with 11 bases between them. The CDR3 has 14 amino acids. CDR3 region: CASSPGQYQETQYF. DNA for the CDR3: TGTGCCAGCAGCCCAGGACAGTACCAAGAGACCCAGTACTTC.

This clonotype was recorded many times. The chain joins TRBV28 to TRBJ1-2; 11 positions agree with TRBD1. The CDR3 totals 18 residues. CDR1 is MDHEN and CDR2 is SYDVKM in the germline V gene. The J segment lost 3 bases and the V segment lost 6 bases, leaving 15 bases of the junction unmatched. Here the CDR3 DNA reads TGTGCCAGCAGCATACTCACCCTCTGGACAGGGGGCCACTATGGCTACACCTTC. It is translated as CASSILTLWTGGHYGYTF.

This clonotype turned up a few times. J is TRBJ1-1 and V is TRBV4-2, with 7 bases lining up with TRBD1. Germline CDR1 reads LGHNA; CDR2 reads YNFKEQ. J gave up 0 bases and V 4 bases, and 8 bases lay outside the gene matches. The length of the CDR3 is 16 residues. Here the CDR3 reads CASSPWTGTMNTEAFF. DNA for the CDR3: TGTGCCAGCAGCCCCTGGACAGGTACTATGAACACTGAAGCTTTCTTT.

This clonotype was seen repeatedly, ten times or more. The J gene is TRBJ2-7, the V gene TRBV7-3, with 7 bases identical to TRBD2. V dropped 0 bases and J dropped 6; count of bases not matched to a gene: 5. Germline V gene sequence: CDR1 SGHTA, CDR2 FQGTGA. The CDR3 has 14 amino acids. In DNA, the CDR3 is TGTGCCAGCAGCTTAACATCTAGCGGTACCGAGCAGTACTTC. The encoded protein is CASSLTSSGTEQYF.

This clonotype was seen repeatedly, ten times or more. This chain joins TRBV20-1 and TRBJ1-1, with unresolved D. Germline V gene lookup returns CDR1 DFQATT and CDR2 SNEGSKA (reference sequence). The CDR3 loop spans 13 amino acids. V was cut by 0 bases and J by 7 bases, with 12 bases left in between. Here the CDR3 DNA reads TGCAGTGCTAGAGATCATATTTACGGTGAAGCTTTCTTT. Translation gives CSARDHIYGEAFF.

At least ten counts were recorded for this clonotype. This chain uses TRBV28 with TRBJ2-7; D uncertain. V lost 1 base, J lost 6 bases, and 16 bases lay in between. The length of the CDR3 is 15 residues. Germline CDR1 reads MDHEN; CDR2 reads SYDVKM. The CDR3 is CASSLLPLPYSEQYF. CDR3 nucleotide sequence: TGTGCCAGCAGTTTATTGCCTTTACCCTACTCCGAGCAGTACTTC.

This clonotype showed up many times. This chain uses TRBV15 with TRBJ2-2; TRBD1 agrees at 8 bases. V lost 1 base, J lost 5 bases, and 3 bases stayed unmatched. Germline CDR1 and CDR2: LNHNV and YYDKDF (reference sequence). The CDR3 length is 15 residues. CDR3 region: CATSRADRETGELFF. In DNA form, the CDR3 reads TGTGCCACCAGCAGAGCGGACAGGGAGACCGGGGAGCTGTTTTTT.

This clonotype showed up many times. The chain is built from TRBV7-2 and TRBJ2-2; TRBD1 might be the D (5 bases). The germline CDR1 and CDR2 sequences are SGHTA and FQGNSA. The V end lost 3 bases, the J end lost 2 bases, and 10 bases lay between the germline ends. The CDR3 extends over 15 amino acids. This CDR3 reads CASSFSRANTGELFF. The CDR3 DNA is TGTGCCAGCAGCTTTTCCAGGGCAAACACCGGGGAGCTGTTTTTT.